The TCR beta chain described here comes from a study of T cell responses to AZD1222 COVID-19 vaccine. V lost 3 bases, J lost 5 bases, and 9 bases stayed unmatched. The CDR3 contains 15 residues. The germline V gene has CDR1 LGHNA and CDR2 YNFKEQ. This clone was seen only once. Its antigen is undetermined. Sequenced by immunoSEQ multiplex PCR; TCRdb stores in-frame clones only, minus some. The sample has approximately 120,000 clones, approximately 91% seen once. General study findings and limits: A rise in Spike-specific TCR breadth and depth followed two AZD1222 doses. Just a handful of people given AZD1222 tested seropositive at baseline. Scientists sampled the repertoires only once the peak T cell response had passed. Females outnumbered males among donors, who were mostly white British; clonal diversity was possibly underestimated.

The source was peripheral blood, collected on day 0 of AZD1222 vaccination. The clonotype comes from an adult in good health. This chain connects TRBV4-2 to TRBJ2-7, with TRBD1 identical over 8 bases. CDR3 coding DNA: TGTGCCAGCAGCCAGGAGAGGACAGGGTTCGACGAGCAGTACTTC. Translated: CASSQERTGFDEQYF.